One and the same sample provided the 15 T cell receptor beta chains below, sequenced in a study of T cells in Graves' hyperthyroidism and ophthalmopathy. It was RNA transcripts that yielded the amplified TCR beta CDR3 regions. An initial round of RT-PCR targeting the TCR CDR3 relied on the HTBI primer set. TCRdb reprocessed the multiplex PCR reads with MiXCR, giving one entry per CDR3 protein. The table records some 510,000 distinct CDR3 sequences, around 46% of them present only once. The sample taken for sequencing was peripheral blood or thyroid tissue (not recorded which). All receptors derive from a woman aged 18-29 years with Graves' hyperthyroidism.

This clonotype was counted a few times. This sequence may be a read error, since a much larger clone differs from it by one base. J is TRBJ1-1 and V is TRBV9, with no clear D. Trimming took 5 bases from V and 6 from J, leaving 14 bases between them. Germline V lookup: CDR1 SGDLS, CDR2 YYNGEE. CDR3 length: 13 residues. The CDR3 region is CASSDQELAEAFF. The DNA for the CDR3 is TGTGCCAGCAGTGACCAGGAATTGGCTGAAGCTTTCTTT.

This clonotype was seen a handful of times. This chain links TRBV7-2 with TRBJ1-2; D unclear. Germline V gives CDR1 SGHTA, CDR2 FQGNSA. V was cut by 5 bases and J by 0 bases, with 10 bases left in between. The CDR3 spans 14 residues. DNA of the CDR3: TGTGCCAGCAGCACCTATGAATCTAACTATGGCTACACCTTC. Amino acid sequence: CASSTYESNYGYTF.

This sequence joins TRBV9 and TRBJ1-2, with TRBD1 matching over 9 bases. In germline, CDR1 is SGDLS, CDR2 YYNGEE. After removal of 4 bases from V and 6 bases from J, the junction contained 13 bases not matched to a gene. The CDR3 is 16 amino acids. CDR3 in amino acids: CASSQQPGQGNDGYTF. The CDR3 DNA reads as TGTGCCAGCAGCCAACAACCGGGACAGGGAAATGATGGCTACACCTTC.

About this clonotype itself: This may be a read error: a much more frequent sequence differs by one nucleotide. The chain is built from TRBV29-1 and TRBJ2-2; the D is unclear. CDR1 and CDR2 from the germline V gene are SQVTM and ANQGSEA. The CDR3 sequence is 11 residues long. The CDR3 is CNVQNTGELFF. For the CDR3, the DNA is TGCAACGTTCAGAACACCGGGGAGCTGTTTTTT.

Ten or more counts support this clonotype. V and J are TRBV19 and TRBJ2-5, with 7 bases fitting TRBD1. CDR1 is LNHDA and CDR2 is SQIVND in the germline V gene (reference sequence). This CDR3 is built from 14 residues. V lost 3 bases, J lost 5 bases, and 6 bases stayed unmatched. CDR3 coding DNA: TGTGCCAGTAGTATCGGGACAGTATCGGAGACCCAGTACTTC. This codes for CASSIGTVSETQYF. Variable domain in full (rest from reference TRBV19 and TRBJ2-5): DGGITQSPKYLFRKEGQNVTLSCEQNLNHDAMYWYRQDPGQGLRLIYYSQIVNDFQKGDIAEGYSVSREKKESFPLTVTSAQKNPTAFYLCASSIGTVSETQYFGPGTRLLVL.

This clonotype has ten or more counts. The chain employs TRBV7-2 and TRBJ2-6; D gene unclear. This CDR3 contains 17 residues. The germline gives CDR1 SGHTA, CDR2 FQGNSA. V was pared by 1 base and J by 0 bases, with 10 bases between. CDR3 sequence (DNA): TGTGCCAGCAGCTTAGGGTCCACAAGCTCTGGGGCCAACGTCCTGACTTTC. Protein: CASSLGSTSSGANVLTF.

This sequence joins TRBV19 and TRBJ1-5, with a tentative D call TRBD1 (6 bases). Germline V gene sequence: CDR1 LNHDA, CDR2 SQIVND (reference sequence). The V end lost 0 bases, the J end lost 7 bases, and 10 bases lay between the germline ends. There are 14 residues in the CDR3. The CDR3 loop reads CASSIEGARQPQHF. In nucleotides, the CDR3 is TGTGCCAGTAGTATAGAGGGGGCGAGGCAGCCCCAGCATTTT.

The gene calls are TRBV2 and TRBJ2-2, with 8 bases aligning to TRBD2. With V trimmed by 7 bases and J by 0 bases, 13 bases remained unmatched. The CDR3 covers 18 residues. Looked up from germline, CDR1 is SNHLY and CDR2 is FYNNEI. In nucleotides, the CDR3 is TGTGCCAGCAAAAGGTTAGGTAGCGGGGAACCGAACACCGGGGAGCTGTTTTTT. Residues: CASKRLGSGEPNTGELFF.

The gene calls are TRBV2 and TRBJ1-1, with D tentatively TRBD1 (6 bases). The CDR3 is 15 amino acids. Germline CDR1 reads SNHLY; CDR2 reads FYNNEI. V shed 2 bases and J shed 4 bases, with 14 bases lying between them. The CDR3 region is CASSEMMGAGTEAFF. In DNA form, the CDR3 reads TGTGCCAGCAGTGAAATGATGGGGGCGGGCACTGAAGCTTTCTTT.

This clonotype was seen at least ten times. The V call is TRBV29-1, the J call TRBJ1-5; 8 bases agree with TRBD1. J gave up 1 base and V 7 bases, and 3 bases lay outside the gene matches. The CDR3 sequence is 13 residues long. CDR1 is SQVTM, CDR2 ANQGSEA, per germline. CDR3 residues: CSARQGSNQPQHF. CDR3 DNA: TGCAGCGCTAGACAGGGGAGCAATCAGCCCCAGCATTTT.

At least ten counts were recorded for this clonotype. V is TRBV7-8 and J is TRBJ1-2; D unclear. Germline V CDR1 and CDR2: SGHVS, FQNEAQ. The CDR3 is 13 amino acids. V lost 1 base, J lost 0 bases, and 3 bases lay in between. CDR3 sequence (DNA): TGTGCCAGCAGCTTAGGTCCTAACTATGGCTACACCTTC. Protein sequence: CASSLGPNYGYTF.

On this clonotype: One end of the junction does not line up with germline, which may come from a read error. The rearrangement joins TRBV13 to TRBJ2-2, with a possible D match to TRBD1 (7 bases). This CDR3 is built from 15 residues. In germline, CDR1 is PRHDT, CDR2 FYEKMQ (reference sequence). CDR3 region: CASSATTGNTGGLFF. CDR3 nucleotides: TGTGCCAGCAGCGCGACGACAGGGAACACCGGGGGGCTGTTTTTT.

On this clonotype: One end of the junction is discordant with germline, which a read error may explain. The DNA for the CDR3 is TGTGCCAGCGGTGACACTGAAGCTTTCTTT. Its protein product is CASGDTEAFF. This rearrangement joins TRBV6-1 to TRBJ1-1, with D unclear. The CDR3 has 10 residues. Germline lookup yields CDR1 MNHNS and CDR2 SASEGT.

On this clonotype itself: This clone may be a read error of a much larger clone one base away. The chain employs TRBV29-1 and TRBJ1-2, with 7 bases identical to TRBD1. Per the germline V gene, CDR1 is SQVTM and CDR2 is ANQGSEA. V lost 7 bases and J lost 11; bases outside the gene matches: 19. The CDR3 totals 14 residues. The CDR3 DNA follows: TGCAGCGCTGTCCTTGACAGGGCCCCTATTGGTTACACCTTC. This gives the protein CSAVLDRAPIGYTF.

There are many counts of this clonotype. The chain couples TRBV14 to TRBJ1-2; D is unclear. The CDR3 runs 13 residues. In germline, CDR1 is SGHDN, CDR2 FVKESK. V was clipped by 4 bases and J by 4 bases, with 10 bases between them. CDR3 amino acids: CASSRPGGYGYTF. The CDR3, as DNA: TGTGCCAGCAGCCGTCCAGGCGGCTATGGCTACACCTTC.